This T cell receptor (beta chain) emerged from a study of blood T cell repertoires in COVID-19. Study summary: Acute and convalescent COVID-19 samples came from the United States, Italy and Spain. Sources were T cells, B-cell-depleted T cells, or PBMCs; the material itself was cDNA or gDNA.

As originally analysed: Nucleated cell counts were estimated from reference gene primer amplification. Data came from immunoSEQ multiplex PCR; TCRdb stores just in-frame clones and leaves some out. For V, J and clone size, that table is used; D and trimming come from the DNA. The sample carries 50,000 to 75,000 clones, approximately 93% recorded once. The CDR3 runs 19 residues. Germline CDR1 WNHNN, CDR2 SYGVQD (reference sequence). V shed 0 bases and J shed 0 bases, with 19 bases lying between them. This receptor was identified in a man in his 70s with active COVID-19. The gene calls are TRBV10-1 and TRBJ2-3; D is possibly TRBD2 (7 bases). Sequenced input: peripheral blood. CDR3 coding DNA: TGCGCCAGCAGTGAGTCGAGCTCTGCGGGGGCGACTAGCACAGATACGCAGTATTTT. The encoded protein is CASSESSSAGATSTDTQYF.